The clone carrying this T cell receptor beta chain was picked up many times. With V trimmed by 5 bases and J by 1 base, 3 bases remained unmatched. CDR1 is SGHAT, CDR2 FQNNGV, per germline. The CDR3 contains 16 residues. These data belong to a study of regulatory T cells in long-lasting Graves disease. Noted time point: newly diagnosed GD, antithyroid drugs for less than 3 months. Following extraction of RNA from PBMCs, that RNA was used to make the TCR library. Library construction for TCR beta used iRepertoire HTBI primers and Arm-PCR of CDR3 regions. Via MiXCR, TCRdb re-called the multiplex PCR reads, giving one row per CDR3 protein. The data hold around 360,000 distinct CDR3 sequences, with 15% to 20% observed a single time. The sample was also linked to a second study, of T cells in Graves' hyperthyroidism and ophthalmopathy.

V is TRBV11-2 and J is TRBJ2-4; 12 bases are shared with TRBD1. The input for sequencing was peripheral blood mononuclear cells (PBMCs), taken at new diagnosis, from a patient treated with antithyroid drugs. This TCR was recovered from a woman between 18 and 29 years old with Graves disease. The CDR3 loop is CASSPGTGGAKNIQYF. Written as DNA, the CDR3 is TGTGCCAGCAGCCCCGGGACAGGGGGCGCCAAAAACATTCAGTACTTC.